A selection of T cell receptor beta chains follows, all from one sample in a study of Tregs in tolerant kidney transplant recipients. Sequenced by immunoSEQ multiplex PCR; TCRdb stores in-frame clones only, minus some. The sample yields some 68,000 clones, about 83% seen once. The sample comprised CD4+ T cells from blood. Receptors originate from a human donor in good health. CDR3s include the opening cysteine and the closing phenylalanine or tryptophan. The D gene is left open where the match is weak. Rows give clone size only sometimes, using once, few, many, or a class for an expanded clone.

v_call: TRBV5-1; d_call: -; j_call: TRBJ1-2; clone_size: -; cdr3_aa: CASSPREGRDGYTF; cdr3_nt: TGCGCCAGCAGCCCTCGGGAGGGACGGGATGGCTACACCTTC
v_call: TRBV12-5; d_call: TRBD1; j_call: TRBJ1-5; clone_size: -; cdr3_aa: CASGLDLGQGGEQPQHF; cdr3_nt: TGTGCTAGTGGTTTGGACCTTGGACAGGGAGGAGAACAGCCCCAGCATTTT
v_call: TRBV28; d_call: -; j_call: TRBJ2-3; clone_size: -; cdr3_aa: CASSLVGDSTDTQYF; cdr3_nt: TGTGCCAGCAGTTTAGTGGGGGATTCCACAGATACGCAGTATTTT
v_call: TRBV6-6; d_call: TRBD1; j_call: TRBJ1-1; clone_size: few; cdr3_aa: CASSYDREGTEAFF; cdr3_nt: TGTGCCAGCAGTTACGACAGGGAGGGCACTGAAGCTTTCTTT
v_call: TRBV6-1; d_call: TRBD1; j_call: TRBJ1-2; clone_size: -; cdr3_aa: CASSARQGWGYTF; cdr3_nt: TGTGCCAGCAGTGCAAGACAGGGATGGGGCTACACCTTC
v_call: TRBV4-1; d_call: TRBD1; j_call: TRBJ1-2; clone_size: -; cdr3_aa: CASSQRTGSYGYTF; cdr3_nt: TGCGCCAGCAGCCAGCGGACAGGGAGCTATGGCTACACCTTC
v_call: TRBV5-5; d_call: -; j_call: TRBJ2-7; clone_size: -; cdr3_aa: CASSFRDLSSYEQYF; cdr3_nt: TGTGCCAGCAGCTTTCGGGATCTAAGCTCCTACGAGCAGTACTTC
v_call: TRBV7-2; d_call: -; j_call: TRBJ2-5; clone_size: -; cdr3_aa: CASSLGQAYQETQYF; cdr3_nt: TGTGCCAGCAGCTTAGGCCAGGCGTACCAAGAGACCCAGTACTTC
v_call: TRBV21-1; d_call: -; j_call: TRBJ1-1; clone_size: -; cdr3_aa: CASNGTGRGTEAFF; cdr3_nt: TGTGCCAGCAACGGGACAGGAAGGGGAACTGAAGCTTTCTTT
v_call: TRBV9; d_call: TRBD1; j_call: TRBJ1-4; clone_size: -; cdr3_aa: CASSVAGGRGRGEKLFF; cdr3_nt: TGTGCCAGCAGCGTAGCGGGGGGCAGGGGGCGCGGTGAAAAACTGTTTTTT
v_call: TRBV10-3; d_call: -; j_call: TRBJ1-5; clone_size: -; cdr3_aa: CAISEGARFNQPQHF; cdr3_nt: TGTGCCATCAGTGAGGGTGCACGGTTCAATCAGCCCCAGCATTTT
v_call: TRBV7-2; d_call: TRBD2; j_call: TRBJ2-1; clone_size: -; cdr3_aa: CASSLTSGGDNEQFF; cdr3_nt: TGTGCCAGCAGCTTGACTAGCGGGGGGGACAATGAGCAGTTCTTC
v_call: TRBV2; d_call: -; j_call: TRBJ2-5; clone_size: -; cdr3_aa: CASSRDIQETQYF; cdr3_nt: TGTGCCAGCAGCCGGGACATACAAGAGACCCAGTACTTC
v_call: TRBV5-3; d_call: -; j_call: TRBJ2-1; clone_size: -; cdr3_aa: CARTVEVGLGMGEQFF; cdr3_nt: TGTGCCAGAACCGTCGAAGTGGGGCTCGGAATGGGTGAGCAGTTCTTC
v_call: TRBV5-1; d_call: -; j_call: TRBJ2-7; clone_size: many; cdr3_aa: CASSLTGTYEQYF; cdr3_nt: TGCGCCAGCAGCTTAACAGGGACCTACGAGCAGTACTTC
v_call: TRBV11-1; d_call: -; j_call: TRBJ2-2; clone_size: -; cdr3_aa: CASSFMSAGTGELFF; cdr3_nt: TGTGCCAGCAGCTTCATGTCGGCTGGCACCGGGGAGCTGTTTTTT
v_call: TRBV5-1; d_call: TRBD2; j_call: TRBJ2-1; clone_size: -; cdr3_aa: CASSLGTSGRILSSYNEQFF; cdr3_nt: TGCGCCAGCAGCTTAGGGACTAGCGGGAGAATCCTGAGCTCCTACAATGAGCAGTTCTTC
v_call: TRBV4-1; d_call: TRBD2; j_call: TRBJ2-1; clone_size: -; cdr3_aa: CASSRGGGALNRFF; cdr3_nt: TGCGCCAGCAGCCGGGGGGGAGGAGCTTTAAATCGGTTCTTC
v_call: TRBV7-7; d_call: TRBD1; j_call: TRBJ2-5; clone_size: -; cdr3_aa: CASSPWTGGPQETQYF; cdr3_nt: TGTGCTAGCAGCCCTTGGACAGGGGGACCCCAAGAGACCCAGTACTTC
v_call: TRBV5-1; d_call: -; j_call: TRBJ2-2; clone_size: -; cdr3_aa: CASSLTGTPNTGELFF; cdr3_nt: TGCGCCAGCAGCTTAACCGGGACACCGAACACCGGGGAGCTGTTTTTT
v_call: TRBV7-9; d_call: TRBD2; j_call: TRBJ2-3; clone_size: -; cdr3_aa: CASSLAGLAAMSTDTQYF; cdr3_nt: TGTGCCAGCAGCTTAGCGGGACTAGCGGCGATGAGCACAGATACGCAGTATTTT
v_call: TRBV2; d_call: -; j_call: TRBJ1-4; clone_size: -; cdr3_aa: CASKGATNEKLFF; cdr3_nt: TGTGCCAGCAAGGGTGCAACTAATGAAAAACTGTTTTTT
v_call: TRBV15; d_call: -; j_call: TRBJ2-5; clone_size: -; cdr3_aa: CATSRGGGLETQYF; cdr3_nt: TGTGCCACCAGCAGAGGGGGGGGGCTGGAGACCCAGTACTTC
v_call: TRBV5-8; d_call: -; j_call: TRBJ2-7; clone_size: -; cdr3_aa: CASTVGGAYEQYF; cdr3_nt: TGTGCCAGCACGGTTGGGGGAGCCTACGAGCAGTACTTC
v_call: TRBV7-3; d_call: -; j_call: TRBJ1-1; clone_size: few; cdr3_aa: CASSLDRNTEAFF; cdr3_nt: TGTGCCAGCAGCTTGGACAGAAACACTGAAGCTTTCTTT
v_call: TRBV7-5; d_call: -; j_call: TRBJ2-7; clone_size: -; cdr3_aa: CARSLEWHFYEQYF; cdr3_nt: TGTGCCAGAAGCTTAGAGTGGCACTTCTACGAGCAGTACTTC
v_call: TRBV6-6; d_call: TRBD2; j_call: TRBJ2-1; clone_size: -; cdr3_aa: CASSGTSGNGEQFF; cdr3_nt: TGTGCCAGCAGTGGGACTAGCGGGAATGGTGAGCAGTTCTTC
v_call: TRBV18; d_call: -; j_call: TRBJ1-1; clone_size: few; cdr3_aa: CASSPSAVNTEAFF; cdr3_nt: TGTGCCAGCTCACCGTCAGCCGTGAACACTGAAGCTTTCTTT
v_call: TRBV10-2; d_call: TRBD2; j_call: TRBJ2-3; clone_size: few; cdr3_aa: CASKAQAGADTQYF; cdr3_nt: TGCGCCAGCAAAGCACAAGCGGGAGCAGATACGCAGTATTTT
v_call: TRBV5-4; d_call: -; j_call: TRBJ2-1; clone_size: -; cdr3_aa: CASSLHGVWSNEQFF; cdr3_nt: TGTGCCAGCAGCTTGCATGGGGTGTGGAGCAATGAGCAGTTCTTC
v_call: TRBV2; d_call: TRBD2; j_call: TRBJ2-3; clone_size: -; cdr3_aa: CASGRLAGSTDTQYF; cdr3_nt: TGTGCCAGCGGCCGACTAGCGGGATCCACAGATACGCAGTATTTT
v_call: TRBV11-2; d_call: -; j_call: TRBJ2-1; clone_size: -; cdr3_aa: CASSFEFGEQFF; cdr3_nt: TGTGCCAGCAGCTTCGAGTTCGGTGAGCAGTTCTTC
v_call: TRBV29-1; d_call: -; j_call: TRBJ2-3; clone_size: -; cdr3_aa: CSVETQQSTDTQYF; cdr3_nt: TGCAGCGTTGAAACTCAACAGAGCACAGATACGCAGTATTTT
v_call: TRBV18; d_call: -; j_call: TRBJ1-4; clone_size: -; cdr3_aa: CASSLGASEKLFF; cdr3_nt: TGTGCCAGCTCACTAGGGGCGAGTGAAAAACTGTTTTTT
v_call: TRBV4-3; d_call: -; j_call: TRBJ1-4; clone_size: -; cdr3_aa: CASSQEMGYGEKLFF; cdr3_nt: TGCGCCAGCAGCCAAGAAATGGGTTATGGGGAAAAACTGTTTTTT
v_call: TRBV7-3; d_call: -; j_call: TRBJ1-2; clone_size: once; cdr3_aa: CASSLGATIFGGYTF; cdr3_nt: TGTGCCAGCAGCTTAGGGGCAACCATATTTGGTGGCTACACCTTC
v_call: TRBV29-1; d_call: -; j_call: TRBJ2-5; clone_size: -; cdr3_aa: CSERGLGETQYF; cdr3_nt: TGCAGCGAAAGGGGGTTGGGGGAGACCCAGTACTTC
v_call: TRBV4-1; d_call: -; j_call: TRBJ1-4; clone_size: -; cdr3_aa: CASTRQAYNEKLFF; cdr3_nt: TGCGCCAGCACGAGACAGGCATATAATGAAAAACTGTTTTTT
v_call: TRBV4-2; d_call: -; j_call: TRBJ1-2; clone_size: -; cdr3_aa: CASSLRVPYGYTF; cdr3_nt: TGTGCCAGCAGCTTAAGGGTCCCCTATGGCTACACCTTC
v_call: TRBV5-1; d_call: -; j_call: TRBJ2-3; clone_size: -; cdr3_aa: CASSLEGGPRNTQYF; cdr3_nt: TGCGCCAGCAGCTTGGAAGGTGGGCCCCGCAATACGCAGTATTTT
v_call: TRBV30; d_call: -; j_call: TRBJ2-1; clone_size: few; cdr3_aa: CAWRLIGINNEQFF; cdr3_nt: TGTGCCTGGAGGCTAATCGGGATCAACAATGAGCAGTTCTTC
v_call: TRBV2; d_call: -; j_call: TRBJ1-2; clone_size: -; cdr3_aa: CASSSRSNYGYTF; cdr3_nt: TGTGCCAGCAGTAGTAGGTCGAACTATGGCTACACCTTC
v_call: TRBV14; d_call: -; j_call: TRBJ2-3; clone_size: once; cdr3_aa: CASSPVRRFTTDTQYF; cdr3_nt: TGTGCCAGCAGCCCAGTCCGGCGCTTTACCACAGATACGCAGTATTTT
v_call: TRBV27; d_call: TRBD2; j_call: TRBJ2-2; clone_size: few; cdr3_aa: CASRGLAGGDTGELFF; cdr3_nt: TGTGCCAGCAGGGGACTAGCGGGAGGGGACACCGGGGAGCTGTTTTTT
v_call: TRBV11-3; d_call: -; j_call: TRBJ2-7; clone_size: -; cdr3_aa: CASSLDPGRQGEQYF; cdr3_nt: TGTGCCAGCAGCTTAGACCCGGGACGCCAGGGGGAGCAGTACTTC
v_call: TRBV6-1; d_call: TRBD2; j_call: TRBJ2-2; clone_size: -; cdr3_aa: CASSEWGLRRNTGELFF; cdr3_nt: TGTGCCAGCAGTGAATGGGGACTACGGAGAAACACCGGGGAGCTGTTTTTT
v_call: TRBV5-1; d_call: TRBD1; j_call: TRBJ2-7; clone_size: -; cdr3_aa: CASTNTGGSYEQYF; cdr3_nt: TGCGCCAGCACAAATACAGGGGGATCCTACGAGCAGTACTTC
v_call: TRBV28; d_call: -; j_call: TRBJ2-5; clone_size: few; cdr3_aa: CASSILAETQYF; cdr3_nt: TGTGCCAGCAGTATCCTAGCGGAGACCCAGTACTTC
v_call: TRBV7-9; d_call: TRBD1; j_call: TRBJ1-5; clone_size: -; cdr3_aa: CASSYSGGQGNQPQHF; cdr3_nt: TGTGCCAGCAGCTACAGCGGGGGACAGGGTAATCAGCCCCAGCATTTT
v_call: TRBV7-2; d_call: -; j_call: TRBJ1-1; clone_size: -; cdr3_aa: CASNPKLGVLTEAFF; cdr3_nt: TGTGCCAGCAATCCCAAGTTGGGGGTATTAACTGAAGCTTTCTTT
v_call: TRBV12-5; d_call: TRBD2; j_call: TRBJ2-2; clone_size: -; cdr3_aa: CASGLSTSGATTGELFF; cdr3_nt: TGTGCTAGTGGTCTATCGACTAGCGGGGCCACCACCGGGGAGCTGTTTTTT
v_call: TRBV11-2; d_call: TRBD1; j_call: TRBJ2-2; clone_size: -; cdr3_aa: CASSLGRGRVTGELFF; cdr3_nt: TGTGCCAGCAGCTTAGGCAGGGGGCGAGTGACCGGGGAGCTGTTTTTT
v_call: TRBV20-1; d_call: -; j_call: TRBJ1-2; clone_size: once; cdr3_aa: CSASNYGYTF; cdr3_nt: TGCAGTGCTAGTAACTATGGCTACACCTTC